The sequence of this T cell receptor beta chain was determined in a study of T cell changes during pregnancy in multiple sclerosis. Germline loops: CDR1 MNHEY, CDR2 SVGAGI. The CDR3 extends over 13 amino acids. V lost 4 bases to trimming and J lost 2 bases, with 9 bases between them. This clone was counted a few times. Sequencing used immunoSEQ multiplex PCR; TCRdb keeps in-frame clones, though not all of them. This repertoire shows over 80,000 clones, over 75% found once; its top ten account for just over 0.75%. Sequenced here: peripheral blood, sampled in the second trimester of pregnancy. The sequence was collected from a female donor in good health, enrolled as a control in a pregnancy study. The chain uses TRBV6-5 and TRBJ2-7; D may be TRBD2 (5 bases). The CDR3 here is CASSWGATYEQYF. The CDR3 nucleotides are TGTGCCAGCAGTTGGGGAGCTACCTACGAGCAGTACTTC.